This T cell receptor (beta chain) was recovered during a study of CD8 T cells in ankylosing spondylitis. This clonotype was counted between two and nine times. Its antigen is undetermined. General study results and limits: The clones that were linked to disease were reported to be significantly enriched in matched synovial fluid samples from ankylosing spondylitis patients. It appeared that ankylosing spondylitis blood was characterized by a TCR beta motif of roughly 8 highly homologous variants. Disease-linked clones were found to be CD8+ and relatively rare in peripheral blood.

Generation of TCR beta libraries employed quantitative 5'-RACE incorporating molecular barcodes. TCRdb used MiXCR to reprocess the 5' RACE reads, holding one entry per CDR3 protein. The sample includes tens of thousands of distinct CDR3 sequences, 7.9% of them seen just once. Trimming took 5 bases from V and 8 from J; bases not matched to a gene: 14. CDR3 length: 16 amino acids. Per germline, CDR1 SGHDT and CDR2 YYEEEE. The TCR comes from a male donor with ankylosing spondylitis or in good health (not recorded which). Sequencing input: blood. The V gene is TRBV5-6, the J gene TRBJ2-4, with 9 bases identical to TRBD1. The CDR3 sequence is CASSAILQGAWDIQYF. In nucleotides, the CDR3 is TGTGCCAGCAGTGCGATATTACAGGGGGCTTGGGACATTCAGTACTTC. Complete variable domain (other parts from reference TRBV5-6 and TRBJ2-4): DAGVTQSPTHLIKTRGQQVTLRCSPKSGHDTVSWYQQALGQGPQFIFQYYEEEERQRGNFPDRFSGHQFPNYSSELNVNALLLGDSALYLCASSAILQGAWDIQYFGAGTRLSVL.